The entry below describes one T cell receptor (beta chain). The data belong to a study of blood T cell repertoires in COVID-19. Across the study: Some COVID-19 samples were acute and others convalescent; all came from the United States, Italy and Spain. Nucleic acid was either cDNA or gDNA, and it came from T cells, B-cell-depleted T cells, or PBMCs.

Per the original methods: How many nucleated cells were present was estimated from reference gene primer amplification. This table comes from immunoSEQ multiplex PCR, and its TCRdb copy is limited to in-frame clones, with some not included. D and trimming were read from the DNA, whereas the V and J calls and clone size are those reported in that table. Among approximately 130,000 clones, more than 70% were seen once, and the ten largest hold roughly 5.5%. V was pared by 5 bases and J by 4 bases, with 4 bases of the junction left unmatched. Germline V gene data show CDR1 as MNHEY and CDR2 as SMNVEV (reference sequence). The CDR3 extends over 14 amino acids.

The material sequenced was peripheral blood. The receptor was derived from a man older than 75 with active or convalescent COVID-19. V usage is TRBV27 and J usage is TRBJ1-1; 10 bases agree with TRBD1. The CDR3 protein is CASSTTGGATEAFF. The CDR3, as DNA: TGTGCCAGCAGTACGACAGGGGGCGCCACTGAAGCTTTCTTT.